Listed below are T cell receptor beta chains from one sample, sequenced in a study of response to subunit inactivated influenza vaccine. Via MiXCR, TCRdb re-called the RT-PCR reads, giving one row per CDR3 protein. Of about 700,000 distinct CDR3 sequences listed, around 13% are singletons. The sample in question was PBMCs from blood, obtained roughly 15 days before vaccination. The receptors come from a man aged 50-59 years who received an inactivated influenza vaccine. CDR3s include the opening cysteine and the closing phenylalanine or tryptophan. A D gene is named only where the DNA matches it firmly. Some rows have no size entry. The others give once, few or many, or a class for an expanded clone.

CDR3 protein: CASSLALGVGNNEQYF
CDR3 DNA: TGCGCCAGCAGCTTGGCGTTAGGAGTCGGGAACAACGAGCAGTACTTC
J gene: TRBJ2-7
V gene: TRBV5-1
D gene: .
clone size: few

CDR3 protein: CASSVGLAGTGELFF
CDR3 DNA: TGTGCCAGCAGTGTAGGACTAGCGGGAACCGGGGAGCTGTTTTTT
J gene: TRBJ2-2
V gene: TRBV28
D gene: TRBD2
clone size: .

CDR3 protein: CASSQDSGGSGTGELFF
CDR3 DNA: TGCGCCAGCAGCCAAGATTCGGGCGGGAGCGGCACCGGGGAGCTGTTTTTT
J gene: TRBJ2-2
V gene: TRBV4-1
D gene: TRBD2
clone size: few

CDR3 protein: CAISTGGSTDTQYF
CDR3 DNA: TGTGCCATCAGCACCGGGGGAAGCACAGATACGCAGTATTTT
J gene: TRBJ2-3
V gene: TRBV10-3
D gene: .
clone size: few

CDR3 protein: CASCLGSSGANVLTF
CDR3 DNA: TGTGCCAGCTGTTTAGGGAGCTCTGGGGCCAACGTCCTGACTTTC
J gene: TRBJ2-6
V gene: TRBV9
D gene: .
clone size: .

CDR3 protein: CSARVVPPGNTIYF
CDR3 DNA: TGCAGTGCTAGAGTAGTGCCCCCCGGAAACACCATATATTTT
J gene: TRBJ1-3
V gene: TRBV20-1
D gene: .
clone size: .

CDR3 protein: CASSTTGTGTYEQYF
CDR3 DNA: TGTGCCAGCAGCACTACCGGGACAGGGACCTACGAGCAGTACTTC
J gene: TRBJ2-7
V gene: TRBV7-2
D gene: TRBD1
clone size: few

CDR3 protein: CASSYSGSGVVGELFF
CDR3 DNA: TGTGCCAGCAGTTACTCGGGTAGCGGGGTTGTCGGGGAGCTGTTTTTT
J gene: TRBJ2-2
V gene: TRBV6-5
D gene: TRBD2
clone size: .

CDR3 protein: CASSLASGTTKETQYF
CDR3 DNA: TGTGCCAGCAGCTTAGCCTCCGGGACAACCAAGGAGACCCAGTACTTC
J gene: TRBJ2-5
V gene: TRBV7-2
D gene: .
clone size: .

CDR3 protein: CASSLAQGNTEAFF
CDR3 DNA: TGCGCCAGCAGCTTGGCCCAGGGGAACACTGAAGCTTTCTTT
J gene: TRBJ1-1
V gene: TRBV5-1
D gene: .
clone size: many

CDR3 protein: CSARDDRTGIGNEQFF
CDR3 DNA: TGCAGTGCTAGAGATGATCGGACAGGGATTGGCAATGAGCAGTTCTTC
J gene: TRBJ2-1
V gene: TRBV20-1
D gene: TRBD1
clone size: few

CDR3 protein: CASRYQGADEKLFF
CDR3 DNA: TGTGCCAGCAGGTATCAGGGGGCTGACGAAAAACTGTTTTTT
J gene: TRBJ1-4
V gene: TRBV12-3/TRBV12-4
D gene: TRBD1
clone size: .

CDR3 protein: CASSAGQLNTEAFF
CDR3 DNA: TGTGCCAGCAGTGCCGGACAATTGAACACTGAAGCTTTCTTT
J gene: TRBJ1-1
V gene: TRBV12-3/TRBV12-4
D gene: .
clone size: many

CDR3 protein: CASSSLAVRSGNTIYF
CDR3 DNA: TGTGCCAGCAGTTCCCTCGCAGTCAGGTCTGGAAACACCATATATTTT
J gene: TRBJ1-3
V gene: TRBV12-3/TRBV12-4
D gene: .
clone size: many

CDR3 protein: CASIGTGVHEQYF
CDR3 DNA: TGTGCCAGCATAGGGACAGGCGTACACGAGCAGTACTTC
J gene: TRBJ2-7
V gene: TRBV3-1
D gene: TRBD1
clone size: .

CDR3 protein: CASSLADGSYEQYF
CDR3 DNA: TGTGCCAGCAGCTTAGCTGACGGTTCCTACGAGCAGTACTTC
J gene: TRBJ2-7
V gene: TRBV13
D gene: .
clone size: many

CDR3 protein: CASSLFAGTLNNEQFF
CDR3 DNA: TGTGCCAGCAGTTTATTTGCGGGGACTCTAAATAATGAGCAGTTCTTC
J gene: TRBJ2-1
V gene: TRBV12-3/TRBV12-4
D gene: .
clone size: .

CDR3 protein: CATSPSGAVYNEQFF
CDR3 DNA: TGTGCCACCAGCCCTAGCGGGGCTGTTTACAATGAGCAGTTCTTC
J gene: TRBJ2-1
V gene: TRBV15
D gene: TRBD2
clone size: few

CDR3 protein: CATSRDKGHNSPLHF
CDR3 DNA: TGTGCCACCAGCAGAGATAAGGGGCATAATTCACCCCTCCACTTT
J gene: TRBJ1-6
V gene: TRBV15
D gene: .
clone size: many